This entry describes one T cell receptor beta chain. The target of this receptor is not known. Per-nucleotide qualities are absent, and no much larger clonotype sits a single base away. This entry is derived from a study of T cell responses to AZD1222 COVID-19 vaccine (dated by TCRdb to the early 2020s). About the full investigation: AZD1222 recipients given second doses at about 4 weeks or at about 12 weeks were pooled, since spike-specific TCR depth and breadth were not found to differ between the two schedules. Trial participants were enrolled into age subgroups of 18-55, 56-69 and 70-plus years, which contained 148, 28 and 57 TCR-sequenced participants, respectively. TCR sequencing covered more than 230 trial participants: 207 given two doses of AZD1222 and 26 given two doses of MenACWY control vaccine.

Read against the paper, the sample's time point label means: baseline before first vaccination. Vaccinee samples came from UK trials COV001 and COV002, including a single-blind randomized controlled phase 2/3 trial of AZD1222 (ChAdOx1 nCoV-19) in healthy adults. Trial participant PBMC samples were collected at day 0 and day 28 after the second dose for TCRbeta chain sequencing. Findings and caveats that apply to the study as a whole: Participants were mostly white British, with more females than males. The authors suggested clonal diversity may have been underestimated. Conclusions about previously exposed vaccinees are limited, since just a handful of AZD1222 recipients were seropositive for SARS-CoV-2 at baseline. The vaccine-associated CD4 TCRs covered the entire spike protein, and the dominant responses fell in regions 160-218 and 743-854. Reportedly, almost half of the unique spike-specific TCRs recognized epitopes lying outside the regions that are mutated in the B.1.351 and B.1.1.7 variants. Spike-specific TCR breadth and depth rose significantly after two AZD1222 doses compared with day 0 and with MenACWY recipients. The 56-69-year group was small, and its depth increase did not reach significance, likely because of low power. Because no day 14 peak-response samples were available, repertoires were characterized only after the peak T cell response.

The germline V gene supplies CDR1 MRHNA and CDR2 SNTAGT. Trimming at the junction amounts to 6 bases on V and 1 base on J, and the germline ends lie 7 bases apart. The CDR3 measures 13 amino acids from cysteine to phenylalanine. Just the 39-base CDR3 DNA is kept, in frame starting at base 1. The CDR3 regions of human TCRbeta chains were analyzed by immunosequencing. The study's processing was this. TCRs in the repertoires were matched against a reference library of SARS-CoV-2-specific TCRs that had been generated with the MIRA antigen-specificity platform. Breadth meant the fraction of unique TCRs that were SARS-CoV-2-associated, whereas depth meant the fraction of total T cells that were SARS-CoV-2-associated. Each spike-specific TCR was assigned to its reactive spike region and to a CD4 or CD8 class using the MIRA data. Log10-transformed breadth and depth values were compared by one-way ANOVA with Sidak's multiple comparisons tests. Here the immuneACCESS table is served through TCRdb, limited to in-frame sequences with V and J called. Missing clones are a known gap in these copies; in checked studies unresolved V genes cover under half, and the rest lacks a known reason. V, J and clone size are those of that table, while D and trimming were read from the DNA. For this sample the table gives 90,000 to 120,000 clones, of which around 89% were detected only once. Less than 8% of the sample is in the top ten clones.

The chain is assembled from TRBV6-4 and TRBJ1-5; the D gene cannot be named for sure. The sequenced sample was peripheral blood, obtained on day 0 of AZD1222 vaccination. This TCR derives from an adult in good health. The CDR3: CASRTKSNQPQHF. The DNA sequence is TGTGCCAGCAGGACCAAAAGCAATCAGCCCCAGCATTTT.